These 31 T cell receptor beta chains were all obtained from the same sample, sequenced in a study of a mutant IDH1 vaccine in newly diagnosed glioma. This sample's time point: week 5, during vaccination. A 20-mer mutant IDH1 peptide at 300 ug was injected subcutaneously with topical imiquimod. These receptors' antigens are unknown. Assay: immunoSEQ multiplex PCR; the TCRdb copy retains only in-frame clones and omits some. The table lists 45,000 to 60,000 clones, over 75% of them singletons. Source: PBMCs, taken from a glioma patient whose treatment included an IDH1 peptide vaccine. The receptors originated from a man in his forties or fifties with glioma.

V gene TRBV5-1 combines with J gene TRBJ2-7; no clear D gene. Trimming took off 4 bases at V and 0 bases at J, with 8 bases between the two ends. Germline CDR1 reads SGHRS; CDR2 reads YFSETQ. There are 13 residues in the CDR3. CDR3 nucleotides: TGCGCCAGCAGCGTGGGCAGCTCCTACGAGCAGTACTTC. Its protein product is CASSVGSSYEQYF.

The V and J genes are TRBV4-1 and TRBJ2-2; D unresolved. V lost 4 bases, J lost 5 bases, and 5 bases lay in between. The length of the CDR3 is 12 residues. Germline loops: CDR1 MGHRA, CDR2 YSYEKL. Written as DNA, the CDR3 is TGCGCCAGCAGCCCCGGGACCGGGGAGCTGTTTTTT. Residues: CASSPGTGELFF.

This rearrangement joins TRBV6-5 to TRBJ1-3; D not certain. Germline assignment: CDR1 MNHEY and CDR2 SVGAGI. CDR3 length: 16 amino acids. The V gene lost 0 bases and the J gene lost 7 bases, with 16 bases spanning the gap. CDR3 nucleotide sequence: TGTGCCAGCAGTTACTCTTATGAGGGATTCGTGAACACCATATATTTT. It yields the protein CASSYSYEGFVNTIYF.

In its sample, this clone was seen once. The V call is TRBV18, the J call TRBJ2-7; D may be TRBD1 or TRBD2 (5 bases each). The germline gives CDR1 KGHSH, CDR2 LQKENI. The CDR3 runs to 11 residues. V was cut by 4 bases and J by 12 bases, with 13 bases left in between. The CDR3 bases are TGTGCCAGCTCACAGGGGATGGACTGGTACTTC. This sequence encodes CASSQGMDWYF.

Written as DNA, the CDR3 is TGTGCCAGCAGTTACTCGGGGGACGGCTACACCTTC. It yields the protein CASSYSGDGYTF. The genes are TRBV6-5 and TRBJ1-2, with D possibly TRBD1 on 5 matching bases. From germline, CDR1 is MNHEY and CDR2 SVGAGI. The germline V and J ends were trimmed by 0 bases and 8 bases, with 7 bases remaining between them. The CDR3 loop spans 12 amino acids.

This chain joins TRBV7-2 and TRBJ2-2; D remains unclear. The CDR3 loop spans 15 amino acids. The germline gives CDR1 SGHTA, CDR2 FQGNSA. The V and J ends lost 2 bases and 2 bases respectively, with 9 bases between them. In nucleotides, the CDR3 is TGTGCCAGCAGCTTAAGTGTTATTAACACCGGGGAGCTGTTTTTT. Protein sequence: CASSLSVINTGELFF.

The CDR3 region is CASRPKARGAGGLEQFF. CDR3 coding DNA: TGTGCCAGTAGACCGAAGGCCCGGGGAGCGGGGGGGCTTGAGCAGTTCTTC. This chain uses TRBV19 with TRBJ2-1; 10 nucleotides align to TRBD2. The length of the CDR3 is 17 residues. The junction had 17 bases not matched to a gene; V was cut back by 6 bases and J by 9 bases. Germline CDR1 and CDR2: LNHDA and SQIVND (reference sequence).

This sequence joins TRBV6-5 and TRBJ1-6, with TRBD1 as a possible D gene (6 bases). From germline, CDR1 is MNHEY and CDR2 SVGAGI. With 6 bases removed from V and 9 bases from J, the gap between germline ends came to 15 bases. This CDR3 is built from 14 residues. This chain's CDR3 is CASRVSGAVSPLHF. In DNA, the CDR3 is TGTGCCAGCAGAGTCTCGGGGGCAGTTTCACCCCTCCACTTT.

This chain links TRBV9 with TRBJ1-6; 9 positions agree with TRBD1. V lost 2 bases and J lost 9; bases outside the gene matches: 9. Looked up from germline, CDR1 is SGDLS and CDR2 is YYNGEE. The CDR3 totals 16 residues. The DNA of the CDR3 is TGTGCCAGCAGCGTCCGGGACAGGGCTTCGGCTTCACCCCTCCACTTT. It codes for CASSVRDRASASPLHF.

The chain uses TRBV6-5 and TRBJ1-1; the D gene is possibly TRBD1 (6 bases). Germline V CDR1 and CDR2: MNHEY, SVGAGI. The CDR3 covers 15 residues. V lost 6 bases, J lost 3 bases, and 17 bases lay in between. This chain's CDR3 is CASRKQGRRDTEAFF. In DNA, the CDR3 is TGTGCCAGCAGAAAGCAGGGGCGGCGTGACACTGAAGCTTTCTTT.

CDR3 sequence (DNA): TGTGCCAGCAGTCTTCTGCCGGGCCATCAGCCCCAGCATTTT. Its translation is CASSLLPGHQPQHF. The chain has TRBV6-5 and TRBJ1-5, with D unresolved. Germline CDR1 and CDR2: MNHEY and SVGAGI. Trimming removed 5 bases at V and 5 bases at J, with 13 bases between. This CDR3 is 14 amino acids long.

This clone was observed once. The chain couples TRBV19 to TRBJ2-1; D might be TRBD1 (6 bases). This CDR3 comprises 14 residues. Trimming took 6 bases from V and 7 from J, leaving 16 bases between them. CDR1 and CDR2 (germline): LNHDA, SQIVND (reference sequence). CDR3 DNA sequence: TGTGCCAGTAGACAGGGAAGAGGGAAAAATGAGCAGTTCTTC. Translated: CASRQGRGKNEQFF.

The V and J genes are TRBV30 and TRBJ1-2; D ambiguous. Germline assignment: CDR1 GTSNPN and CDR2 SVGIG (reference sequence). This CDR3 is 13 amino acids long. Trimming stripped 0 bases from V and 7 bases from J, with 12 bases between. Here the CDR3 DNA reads TGTGCCTGGAGTGTAAGGCAGGACGCTGGCTACACCTTC. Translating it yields CAWSVRQDAGYTF.

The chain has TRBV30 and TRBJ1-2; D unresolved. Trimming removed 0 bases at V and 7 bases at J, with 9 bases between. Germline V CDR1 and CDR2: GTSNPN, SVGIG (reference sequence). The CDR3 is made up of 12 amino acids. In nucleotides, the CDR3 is TGTGCCTGGAGTGTAACAGCGAGTGGCTACACCTTC. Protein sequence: CAWSVTASGYTF.

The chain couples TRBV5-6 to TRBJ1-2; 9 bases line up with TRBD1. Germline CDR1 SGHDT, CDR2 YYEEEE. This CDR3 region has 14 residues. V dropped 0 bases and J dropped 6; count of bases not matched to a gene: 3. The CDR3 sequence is CASSLGDRDHGYTF. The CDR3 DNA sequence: TGTGCCAGCAGCTTGGGGGACAGGGACCATGGCTACACCTTC.

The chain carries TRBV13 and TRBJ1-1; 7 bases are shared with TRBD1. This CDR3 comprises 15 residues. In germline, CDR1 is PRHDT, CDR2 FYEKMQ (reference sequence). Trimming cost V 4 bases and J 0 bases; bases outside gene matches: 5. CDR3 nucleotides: TGTGCCAGCAGCTCCCGGGACAGACTGAACACTGAAGCTTTCTTT. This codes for CASSSRDRLNTEAFF. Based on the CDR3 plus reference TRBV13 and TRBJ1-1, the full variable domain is AAGVIQSPRHLIKEKRETATLKCYPIPRHDTVYWYQQGPGQDPQFLISFYEKMQSDKGSIPDRFSAQQFSDYHSELNMSSLELGDSALYFCASSSRDRLNTEAFFGQGTRLTVV.

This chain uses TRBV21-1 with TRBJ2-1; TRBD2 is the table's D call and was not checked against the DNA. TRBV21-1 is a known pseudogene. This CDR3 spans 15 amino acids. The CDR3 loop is CASNATSGGGDEQFF. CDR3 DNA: TGTGCCAGCAACGCAACTAGCGGGGGCGGGGATGAGCAGTTCTTC.

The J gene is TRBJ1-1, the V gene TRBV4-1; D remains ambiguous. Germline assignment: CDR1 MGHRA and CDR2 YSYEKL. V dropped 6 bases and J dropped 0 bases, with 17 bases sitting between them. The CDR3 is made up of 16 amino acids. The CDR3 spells CASSRSVVGLNTEAFF. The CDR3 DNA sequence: TGCGCCAGCAGTCGCTCGGTAGTTGGGCTGAACACTGAAGCTTTCTTT.

The CDR3 DNA reads as TGTGCCAGCAGCCCAAGGGGTGGGGGGCCTACTGAAGCTTTCTTT. It is translated as CASSPRGGGPTEAFF. This chain links TRBV5-6 with TRBJ1-1; the D gene is possibly TRBD1 (6 bases). This CDR3 has 15 amino acids. V was shortened by 4 bases and J by 5 bases, with 18 bases between the two germline ends. The germline V gene has CDR1 SGHDT and CDR2 YYEEEE.

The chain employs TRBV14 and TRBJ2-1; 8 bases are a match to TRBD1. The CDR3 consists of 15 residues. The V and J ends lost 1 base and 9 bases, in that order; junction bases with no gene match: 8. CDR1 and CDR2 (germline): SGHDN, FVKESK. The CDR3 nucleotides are TGTGCCAGCAGCCAAGCACGGACAGGGTATGGTGAGCAGTTCTTC. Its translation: CASSQARTGYGEQFF.

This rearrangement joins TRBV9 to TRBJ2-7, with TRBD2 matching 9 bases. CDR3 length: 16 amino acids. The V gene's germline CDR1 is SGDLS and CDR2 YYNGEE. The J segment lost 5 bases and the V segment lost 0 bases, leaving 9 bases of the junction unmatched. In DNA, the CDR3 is TGTGCCAGCAGCGTAGATTTCCGGGCGGGGGGGAACGAGCAGTACTTC. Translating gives CASSVDFRAGGNEQYF.

In DNA form, the CDR3 reads TGTGCCAGCAGTTATGTAGTACTAAGTAATTCACCCCTCCACTTT. This encodes CASSYVVLSNSPLHF. The chain carries TRBV6-6 and TRBJ1-6; D unclear. Per germline, CDR1 MNHNY and CDR2 SVGAGI (reference sequence). V was pared by 3 bases and J by 6 bases, with 12 bases between. The length of the CDR3 is 15 residues.

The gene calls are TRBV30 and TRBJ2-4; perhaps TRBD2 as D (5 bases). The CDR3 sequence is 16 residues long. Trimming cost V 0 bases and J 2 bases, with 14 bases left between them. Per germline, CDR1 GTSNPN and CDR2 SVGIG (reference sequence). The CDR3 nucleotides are TGTGCCTGGAGTGTAGGGAGTAGCACGACCAAAAACATTCAGTACTTC. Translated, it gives CAWSVGSSTTKNIQYF.

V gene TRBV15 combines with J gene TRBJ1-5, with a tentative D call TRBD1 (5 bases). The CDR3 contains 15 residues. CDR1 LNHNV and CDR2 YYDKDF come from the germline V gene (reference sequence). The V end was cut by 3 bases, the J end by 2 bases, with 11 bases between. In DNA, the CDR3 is TGTGCCACCAGCAGGTTCAGGGAAGGCAATCAGCCCCAGCATTTT. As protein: CATSRFREGNQPQHF. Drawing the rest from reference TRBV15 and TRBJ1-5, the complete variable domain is DAMVIQNPRYQVTQFGKPVTLSCSQTLNHNVMYWYQQKSSQAPKLLFHYYDKDFNNEADTPDNFQSRRPNTSFCFLDIRSPGLGDTAMYLCATSRFREGNQPQHFGDGTRLSIL.

The CDR3 DNA reads TGTGCCACTACCTTGGGGGGGAGTGGAAACACCATATATTTT. Translating gives CATTLGGSGNTIYF. The genes are TRBV19 and TRBJ1-3; tentative D call: TRBD1 (5 bases). The germline V and J ends were trimmed by 10 bases and 3 bases, with 16 bases remaining between them. Germline CDR1 and CDR2: LNHDA and SQIVND (reference sequence). The CDR3 is 14 residues long.

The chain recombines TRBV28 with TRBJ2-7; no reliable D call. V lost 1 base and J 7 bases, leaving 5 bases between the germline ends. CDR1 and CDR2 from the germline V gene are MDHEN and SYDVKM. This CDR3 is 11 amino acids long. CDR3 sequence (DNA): TGTGCCAGCAGTTTATTAGGGGAGCAGTACTTC. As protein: CASSLLGEQYF.

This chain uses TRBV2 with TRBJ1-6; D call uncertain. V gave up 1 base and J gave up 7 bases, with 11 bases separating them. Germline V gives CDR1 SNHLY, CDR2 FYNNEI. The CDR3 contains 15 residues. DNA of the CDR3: TGTGCCAGCAGTGAAGGCCGGACGGGCAATTCACCCCTCCACTTT. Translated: CASSEGRTGNSPLHF.

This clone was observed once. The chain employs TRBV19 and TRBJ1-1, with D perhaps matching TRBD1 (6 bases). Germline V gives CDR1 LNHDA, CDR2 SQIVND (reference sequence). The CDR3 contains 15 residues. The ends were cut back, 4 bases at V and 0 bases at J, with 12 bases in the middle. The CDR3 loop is CASSRAGQMNTEAFF. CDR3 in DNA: TGTGCCAGTAGTAGAGCCGGACAGATGAACACTGAAGCTTTCTTT.

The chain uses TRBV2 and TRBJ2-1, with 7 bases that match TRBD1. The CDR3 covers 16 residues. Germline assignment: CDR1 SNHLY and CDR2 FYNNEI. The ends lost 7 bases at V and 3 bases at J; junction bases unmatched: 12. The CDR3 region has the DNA TGTGCCAGCATGGGTGGTACAGGGGAAGTCTACAATGAGCAGTTCTTC. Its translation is CASMGGTGEVYNEQFF.

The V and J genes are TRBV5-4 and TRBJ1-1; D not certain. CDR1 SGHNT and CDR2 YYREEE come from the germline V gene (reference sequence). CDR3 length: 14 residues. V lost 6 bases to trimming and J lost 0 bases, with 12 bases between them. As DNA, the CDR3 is TGTGCCAGCACCCCCGGCGGATTGAACACTGAAGCTTTCTTT. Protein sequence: CASTPGGLNTEAFF.

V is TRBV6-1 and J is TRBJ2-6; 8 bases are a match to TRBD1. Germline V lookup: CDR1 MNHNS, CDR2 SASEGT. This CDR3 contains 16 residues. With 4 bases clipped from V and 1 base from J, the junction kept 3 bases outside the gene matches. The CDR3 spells CASSGWTGSGANVLTF. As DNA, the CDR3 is TGTGCCAGCAGTGGGTGGACAGGGTCTGGGGCCAACGTCCTGACTTTC.